Reported below is one T cell receptor (beta chain). Its matching antigen is unknown. Germline CDR1 and CDR2: LNHDA and SQIVND (reference sequence). The J segment lost 3 bases and the V segment lost 4 bases, leaving 6 bases of the junction unmatched. This CDR3 comprises 15 residues. This sample's time point: week 47, end of study. Vaccination used 300 ug of mutant IDH1 20-mer peptide per dose, with topical imiquimod. These data are taken from a study of a mutant IDH1 vaccine in newly diagnosed glioma. The wider study: Beginning 4-6 weeks after radiotherapy alone, or with temozolomide cycles, vaccination took place. Patients previously underwent radiotherapy, temozolomide, or both, and most underwent both. Visit V12 happened at week 35; visit V13 happened at week 47.

Method: immunoSEQ multiplex PCR; TCRdb's copy keeps in-frame clones and lacks some. The data contain 84,000 or so clones, 81% of them singletons. The chain recombines TRBV19 with TRBJ1-2; TRBD1 agrees at 9 bases. The sequence was obtained from a man aged 35-49 years with glioma. This sample comprised PBMCs, obtained from a glioma patient whose treatment included an IDH1 peptide vaccine. CDR3: CASSTGTGRDYGYTF. CDR3 nucleotide sequence: TGTGCCAGTAGTACTGGGACAGGGAGGGACTATGGCTACACCTTC.